Each of the 18 T cell receptor beta chains below was sequenced from the same sample in a study of CD8+ T cells in alopecia areata. Extracted RNA was reverse transcribed, and the resulting cDNA served as sequencing template. Repertoires were generated with immunoSEQ multiplex PCR, while TCRdb's copy carries only in-frame clones and drops some. The sample shows approximately 280,000 clones, no singletons; the ten largest hold roughly 1.2%. After pooling, cutaneous lymph node cells were sorted with CD4, CD8alpha, NKG2D, NKG2ACE and other markers. Specimen: CD4+ T cells sorted from a lymph node. The receptors were gathered from a C3H/HeJ mouse with alopecia areata. The mice in this strain carry MHC haplotype H2-k.

Regarding this clone: Gene names are mouse gene names. The CDR3 end is not reached by the read, which stops 4 residues before it; the germline J gene fills it in. Different DNA sequences within this sample yield the same CDR3. This chain connects TRBV19 to TRBJ2-1, with a tentative D call TRBD1 (5 bases). The CDR3 totals 14 residues. Looked up from germline, CDR1 is FNHDT and CDR2 is SITEND (reference sequence). The V end was cut by 2 bases, the J end by 0 bases, with 6 bases between. CDR3 DNA, as far as it was read: TGTGCCAGCAGTATTCAGGGTAACTATGCT. Translating it yields CASSIQGNYA. From start to end, the CDR3 is CASSIQGNYAEQFF.

This clone was found many times. Gene names refer to mouse genes. Read data end 4 residues before the CDR3 end; the end is taken from the germline J gene. Other nucleotide sequences in the sample specify the same CDR3. The chain employs TRBV17 and TRBJ2-2; D possibly corresponds to TRBD1 (5 bases). Germline V gene sequence: CDR1 MNHDT, CDR2 YYDKIL. V was shortened by 2 bases and J by 0 bases, with 7 bases between the two germline ends. The CDR3 is made up of 15 amino acids. CDR3 DNA (partial): TGTGCTAGCAGTAGACAGGGTCCAAACACCGGG. Encoded protein: CASSRQGPNTG. The full-length CDR3 reads as CASSRQGPNTGQLYF.

With respect to this clone: The gene symbols are mouse symbols. Sequencing ends 4 residues short of the CDR3 end; the germline J gene provides the rest. The identical CDR3 is also encoded by other nucleotide sequences in the sample. V usage is TRBV13-1 and J usage is TRBJ2-5, with 10 bases that match TRBD2. The ends lost 4 bases at V and 3 bases at J; junction bases unmatched: 2. This CDR3 region has 14 residues. Germline values: CDR1 NSHNY, CDR2 SYGAGN. Here the CDR3 reads CASSRLGGQDTQYF. The covered CDR3 bases are TGTGCCAGCAGTCGACTGGGGGGACAAGAC.

A word on this clone: Mouse names are used for the genes. The read halts 4 residues ahead of the CDR3 end, with the missing end drawn from the germline J gene. The chain couples TRBV1 to TRBJ2-2; D is undetermined. The germline V and J ends were trimmed by 6 bases and 0 bases, with 8 bases remaining between them. The germline V gene encodes CDR1 NSQYPW and CDR2 LRSPGD (reference sequence). The length of the CDR3 is 14 residues. CDR3 bases read: TGCACCTGCAGGGCGACATCAAACACCGGG. Amino acids: CTCRATSNTG. The entire CDR3 protein reads CTCRATSNTGQLYF.

Details on this clone: Mouse names are used for the genes. The read gets to within 4 residues of the CDR3 end, and the germline J gene fills in the rest. The chain links TRBV13-1 to TRBJ1-1; 8 bases match TRBD1. CDR1 and CDR2 from the germline V gene are NSHNY and SYGAGN. The CDR3 length is 16 residues. V dropped 5 bases and J dropped 1; count of bases not matched to a gene: 10. CDR3 DNA, as far as it was read: TGTGCCAGCAGGCCAACCAAGACAGGGGTAAACACA. Translating it yields CASRPTKTGVNT. The full CDR3 protein is CASRPTKTGVNTEVFF.

This clone showed up just a few times. Gene names are mouse gene names. The DNA ends 4 residues before the CDR3 does, and the rest of the CDR3 is filled in from the germline J gene. The gene calls are TRBV13-3 and TRBJ2-3; 9 nucleotides align to TRBD2. With 1 base clipped from V and 3 bases from J, the junction kept 3 bases outside the gene matches. The germline V gene encodes CDR1 NNHDY and CDR2 SYVADS. The CDR3 consists of 15 residues. The DNA read from the CDR3 is TGTGCCAGCAGTGATACCTGGGGGGGAGCAGAA. Encoded protein: CASSDTWGGAE. The whole CDR3 sequence reads CASSDTWGGAETLYF.

As regards this clone: Gene names are mouse gene names. The read ends 4 residues before the CDR3 terminus; that terminus is restored from the germline J gene. The chain joins TRBV1 to TRBJ2-7; 7 bases line up with TRBD1. The CDR3 runs to 13 residues. Germline-derived CDR1 and CDR2 are NSQYPW and LRSPGD (reference sequence). The sequenced CDR3 bases are TGCACCTGCAGTCGACAGGGCCAGTAT. It translates to CTCSRQGQY. The entire CDR3 sequence reads CTCSRQGQYEQYF.

Comment on this clone: The gene symbols are mouse symbols. Coverage ceases 4 residues before the CDR3 finishes, and the germline J gene fills in the end. V and J are TRBV31 and TRBJ2-1, with 13 bases that match TRBD2. The germline gives CDR1 GKSSPN, CDR2 SITVG. Trimming at V came to 1 base and at J to 3 bases, leaving 3 bases not matched to a gene. The CDR3 runs 16 residues. The CDR3 DNA, read in part, is TGTGCCTGGAGTCCCGGGACTGGGGGGGTCTATGCT. Translated, it gives CAWSPGTGGVYA. The whole CDR3 protein reads CAWSPGTGGVYAEQFF. Variable domain in full (rest from reference TRBV31 and TRBJ2-1): AQTIHQWPVAEIKAVGSPLSLGCTIKGKSSPNLYWYWQATGGTLQQLFYSITVGQVESVVQLNLSASRPKDDQFILSTEKLLLSHSGFYLCAWSPGTGGVYAEQFFGPGTRLTVL.

With respect to this clone: Each gene name is a mouse one. The CDR3 is cut off 4 residues early in the read; its end comes from the germline J gene. The chain employs TRBV13-1 and TRBJ2-1; no reliable D call. Germline CDR1 is NSHNY and CDR2 is SYGAGN. V lost 2 bases to trimming and J lost 5 bases, with 5 bases between them. The CDR3 is 12 residues long. The CDR3 DNA, read in part, is TGTGCCAGCAGTGACTCCCATGCT. Amino acids: CASSDSHA. In full, the CDR3 is CASSDSHAEQFF.

This clone was counted only a few times. Any gene name here is a mouse gene name. The read is 4 residues too short to cover the CDR3 end, so that end is filled in from the germline J gene. This chain uses TRBV13-1 with TRBJ2-7, with 12 positions matching TRBD1. Per the germline V gene, CDR1 is NSHNY and CDR2 is SYGAGN. V lost 5 bases and J lost 1; bases outside the gene matches: 10. The CDR3 consists of 17 residues. The chain's CDR3 is CASSPGTGGVGSYEQYF. The CDR3 DNA, read in part, is TGTGCCAGCAGCCCCGGGACAGGGGGCGTGGGTTCCTAT.

Concerning this clone: The germline and genes are mouse ones. The read gets to within 4 residues of the CDR3 end, and the germline J gene fills in the rest. The chain has TRBV31 and TRBJ1-1; weak D call: TRBD1 (6 bases). CDR1 and CDR2 (germline): GKSSPN, SITVG. The CDR3 is 12 amino acids. V lost 5 bases, J lost 1 base, and 8 bases lay in between. The CDR3 DNA, read in part, is TGTGCCTGGGTCAGGGGAAACACA. It translates to CAWVRGNT. The whole CDR3 protein is CAWVRGNTEVFF.

As regards this clone: The gene names given are mouse names. Read data end 4 residues before the CDR3 end; the end is taken from the germline J gene. The chain employs TRBV1 and TRBJ2-1, with a possible D match to TRBD1 (5 bases). The CDR3 has 15 residues. The germline V and J ends were trimmed by 0 bases and 2 bases, with 8 bases remaining between them. Germline-derived CDR1 and CDR2 are NSQYPW and LRSPGD (reference sequence). Incomplete CDR3 DNA: TGCACCTGCAGTGCAGATCAGACAGACTATGCT. Translated, it gives CTCSADQTDYA. The whole CDR3 protein reads CTCSADQTDYAEQFF.

This clone was detected a few times. Germline and genes here are mouse. From the germline J gene comes the end of the CDR3, since the read stops 4 residues before it. This specimen includes other DNA sequences encoding the same CDR3. The rearrangement links TRBV13-1 to TRBJ1-2; TRBD1 agrees at 7 bases. CDR1 and CDR2 from the germline V gene are NSHNY and SYGAGN. The CDR3 is made up of 14 amino acids. After removal of 0 bases from V and 2 bases from J, the junction contained 1 base not matched to a gene. The sequenced CDR3 bases are TGTGCCAGCAGTGATGCAGGGGGGAACTCC. Its translation is CASSDAGGNS. The entire CDR3 reads CASSDAGGNSDYTF.

About this clone: Genes and germline come from the mouse. Read data end 4 residues before the CDR3 end; the end is taken from the germline J gene. The V gene is TRBV5, the J gene TRBJ2-2; 8 bases are shared with TRBD2. Trimming took 0 bases from V and 4 from J; bases not matched to a gene: 4. CDR1 is LGHNA, CDR2 YNLKQL, per germline (reference sequence). This CDR3 spans 16 amino acids. The part of the CDR3 DNA that was read is TGTGCCAGCAGCCAAGAAAGACTGGGGATCACCGGG. Residues: CASSQERLGITG. The whole CDR3 protein is CASSQERLGITGQLYF.

In regard to this clone: Gene and germline names: mouse. From the germline J gene comes the end of the CDR3, since the read stops 4 residues before it. V usage is TRBV1 and J usage is TRBJ1-2; perhaps TRBD1 as D (6 bases). There are 15 residues in the CDR3. Per germline, CDR1 NSQYPW and CDR2 LRSPGD (reference sequence). V was shortened by 0 bases and J by 3 bases, with 11 bases between the two germline ends. The sequenced part of the CDR3 DNA is TGCACCTGCAGTGCAGAGCAGGGGAGGGACTCC. The encoded protein is CTCSAEQGRDS. The whole CDR3 region reads CTCSAEQGRDSDYTF. Combining the CDR3 with reference TRBV1 and TRBJ1-2 gives the whole variable domain VTLLEQNPRWRLVPRGQAVNLRCILKNSQYPWMSWYQQDLQKQLQWLFTLRSPGDKEVKSLPGADYLATRVTDTELRLQVANMSQGRTLYCTCSAEQGRDSDYTFGSGTRLLVI.

Only a few counts were recorded for this clone. Mouse gene names and germline throughout. The CDR3 end is not reached by the read, which stops 4 residues before it; the germline J gene fills it in. The chain is built from TRBV19 and TRBJ2-7; 14 nucleotides line up with TRBD2. Germline V gene lookup returns CDR1 FNHDT and CDR2 SITEND (reference sequence). This CDR3 contains 15 residues. CDR3 DNA (partial): TGTGCCAGCAGTATGGGGGACTGGGGGGGCGAT. This translates into CASSMGDWGGD. The CDR3 reads in full as CASSMGDWGGDEQYF. Full variable domain (remainder filled in from reference TRBV19 and TRBJ2-7): GGIITQTPKFLIGQEGQKLTLKCQQNFNHDTMYWYRQDSGKGLRLIYYSITENDLQKGDLSEGYDASREKKSSFSLTVTSAQKNEMAVFLCASSMGDWGGDEQYFGPGTRLTVL.

About this clone: Mouse names are used for the genes. The read ends 4 residues early relative to the CDR3; the germline J gene fills the gap. The J gene is TRBJ2-1, the V gene TRBV1; tentatively, D is TRBD1 (6 bases). The CDR3 is 13 residues long. Germline assignment: CDR1 NSQYPW and CDR2 LRSPGD (reference sequence). The CDR3 loop reads CTCSDREGAEQFF. The sequenced part of the CDR3 DNA is TGCACCTGCAGTGACAGGGAGGGGGCT.

Regarding this clone: The genes and germline here are from mouse. In the same sample, other DNA sequences code for this CDR3. This chain's CDR3 is CASSDQYNSPLYF. The covered CDR3 bases are TGTGCCAGCAGTGACCAATATAATTCGCCC. The V call is TRBV13-3, the J call TRBJ1-6; no firm D call. Sequencing ends 3 residues short of the CDR3 end; the germline J gene provides the rest. TRBJ1-6 counts as an open reading frame of uncertain function. Looked up from germline, CDR1 is NNHDY and CDR2 is SYVADS. This CDR3 is built from 13 residues. V shed 2 bases and J shed 4 bases, with 4 bases lying between them.